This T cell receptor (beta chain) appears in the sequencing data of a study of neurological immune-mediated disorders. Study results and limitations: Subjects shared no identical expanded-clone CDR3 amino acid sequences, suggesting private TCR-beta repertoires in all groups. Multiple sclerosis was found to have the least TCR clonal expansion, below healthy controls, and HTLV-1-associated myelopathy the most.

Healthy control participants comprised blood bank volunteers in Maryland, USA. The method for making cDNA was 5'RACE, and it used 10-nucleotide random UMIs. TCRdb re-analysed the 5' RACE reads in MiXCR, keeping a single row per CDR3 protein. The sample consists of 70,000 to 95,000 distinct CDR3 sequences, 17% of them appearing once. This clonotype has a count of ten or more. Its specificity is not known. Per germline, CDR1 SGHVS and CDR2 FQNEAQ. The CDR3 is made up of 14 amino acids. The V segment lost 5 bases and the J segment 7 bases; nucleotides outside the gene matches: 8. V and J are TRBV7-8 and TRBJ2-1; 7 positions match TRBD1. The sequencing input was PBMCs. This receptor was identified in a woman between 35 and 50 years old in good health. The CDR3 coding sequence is TGTGCCAGCAGCCACATCTCCAGGGGGAATGAGCAGTTCTTC. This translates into CASSHISRGNEQFF.